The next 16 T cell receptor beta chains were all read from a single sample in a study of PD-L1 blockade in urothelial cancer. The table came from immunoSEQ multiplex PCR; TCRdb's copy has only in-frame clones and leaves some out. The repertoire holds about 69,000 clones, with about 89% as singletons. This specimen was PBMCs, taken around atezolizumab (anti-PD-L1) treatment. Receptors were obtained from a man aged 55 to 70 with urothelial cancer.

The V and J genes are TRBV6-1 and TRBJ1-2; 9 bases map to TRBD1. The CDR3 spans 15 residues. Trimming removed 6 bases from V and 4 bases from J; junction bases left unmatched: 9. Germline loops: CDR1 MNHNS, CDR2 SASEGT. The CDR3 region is CASRDWTGVRYGYTF. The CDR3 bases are TGTGCCAGCAGAGACTGGACAGGGGTCCGCTATGGCTACACCTTC.

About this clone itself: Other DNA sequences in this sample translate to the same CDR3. The CDR3 here is CASSLVLAAGELFF. CDR3 nucleotides: TGTGCCAGCAGCTTAGTCCTAGCCGCCGGGGAGCTGTTTTTT. This chain connects TRBV7-2 to TRBJ2-2; D might be TRBD2 (5 bases). Germline V gene data show CDR1 as SGHTA and CDR2 as FQGNSA. V lost 1 base to trimming and J lost 6 bases, with 9 bases between them. CDR3 length: 14 amino acids.

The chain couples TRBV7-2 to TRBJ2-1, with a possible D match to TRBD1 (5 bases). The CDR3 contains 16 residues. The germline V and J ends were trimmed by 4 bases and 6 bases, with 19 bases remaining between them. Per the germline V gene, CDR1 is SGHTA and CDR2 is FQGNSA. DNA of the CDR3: TGTGCCAGCAGCTCCCAAACAGGCCCAGCCCGCAATGAGCAGTTCTTC. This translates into CASSSQTGPARNEQFF.

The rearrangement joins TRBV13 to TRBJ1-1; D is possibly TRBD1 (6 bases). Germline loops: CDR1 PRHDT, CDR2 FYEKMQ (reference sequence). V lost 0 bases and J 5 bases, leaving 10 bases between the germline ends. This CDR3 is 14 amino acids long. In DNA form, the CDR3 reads TGTGCCAGCAGCTTAGGCCTGGGGGCGACTGAAGCTTTCTTT. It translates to CASSLGLGATEAFF.

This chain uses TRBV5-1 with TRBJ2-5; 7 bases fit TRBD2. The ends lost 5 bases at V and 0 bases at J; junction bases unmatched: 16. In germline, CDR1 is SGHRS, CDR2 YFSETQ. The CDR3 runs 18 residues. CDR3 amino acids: CASRPRTSGGSYQETQYF. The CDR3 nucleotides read TGCGCCAGCAGACCCAGGACATCGGGGGGATCTTACCAAGAGACCCAGTACTTC.

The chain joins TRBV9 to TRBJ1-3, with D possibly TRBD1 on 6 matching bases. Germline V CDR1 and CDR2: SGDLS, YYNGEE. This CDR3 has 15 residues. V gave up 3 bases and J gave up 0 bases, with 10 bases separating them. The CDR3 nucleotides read TGTGCCAGCAGCGCAGACAGGAGCTCTGGAAACACCATATATTTT. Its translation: CASSADRSSGNTIYF.

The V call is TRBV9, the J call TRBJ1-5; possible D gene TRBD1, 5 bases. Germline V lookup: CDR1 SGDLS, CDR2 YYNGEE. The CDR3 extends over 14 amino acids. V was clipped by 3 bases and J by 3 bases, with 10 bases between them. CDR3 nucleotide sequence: TGTGCCAGCAGCGGGGGGGATTTCAATCAGCCCCAGCATTTT. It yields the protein CASSGGDFNQPQHF. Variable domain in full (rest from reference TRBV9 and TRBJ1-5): DSGVTQTPKHLITATGQRVTLRCSPRSGDLSVYWYQQSLDQGLQFLIQYYNGEERAKGNILERFSAQQFPDLHSELNLSSLELGDSALYFCASSGGDFNQPQHFGDGTRLSIL.

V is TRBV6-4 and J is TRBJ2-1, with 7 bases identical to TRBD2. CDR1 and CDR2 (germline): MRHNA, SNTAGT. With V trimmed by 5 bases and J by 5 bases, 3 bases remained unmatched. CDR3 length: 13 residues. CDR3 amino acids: CASSPTSHNEQFF. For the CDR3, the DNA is TGTGCCAGCAGTCCGACTAGCCACAATGAGCAGTTCTTC.

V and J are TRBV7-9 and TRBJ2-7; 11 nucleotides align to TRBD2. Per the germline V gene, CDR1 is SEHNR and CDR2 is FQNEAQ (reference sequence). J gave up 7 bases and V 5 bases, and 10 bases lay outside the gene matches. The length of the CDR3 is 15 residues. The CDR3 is CASSGELAGVREQYF. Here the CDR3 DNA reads TGTGCCAGCAGCGGAGAACTAGCGGGAGTGCGTGAGCAGTACTTC.

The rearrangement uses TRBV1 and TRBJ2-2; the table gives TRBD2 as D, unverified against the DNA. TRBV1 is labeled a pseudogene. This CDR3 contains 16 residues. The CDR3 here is CTSSHPSGGNTGELFF. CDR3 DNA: TGCACCAGCAGCCACCCCAGCGGGGGAAACACCGGGGAGCTGTTTTTT.

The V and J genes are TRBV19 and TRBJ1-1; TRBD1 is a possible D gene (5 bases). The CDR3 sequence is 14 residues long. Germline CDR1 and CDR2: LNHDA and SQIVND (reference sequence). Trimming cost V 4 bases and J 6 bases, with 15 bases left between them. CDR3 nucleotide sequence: TGTGCCAGTAGTAATCAGGGAATTAGAGCTGAAGCTTTCTTT. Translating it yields CASSNQGIRAEAFF.

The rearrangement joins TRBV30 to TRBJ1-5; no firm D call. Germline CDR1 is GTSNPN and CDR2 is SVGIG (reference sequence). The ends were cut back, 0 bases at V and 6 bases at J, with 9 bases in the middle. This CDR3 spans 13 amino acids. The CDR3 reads CAWSVEGGQPQHF. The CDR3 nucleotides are TGTGCCTGGAGTGTGGAGGGAGGTCAGCCCCAGCATTTT.

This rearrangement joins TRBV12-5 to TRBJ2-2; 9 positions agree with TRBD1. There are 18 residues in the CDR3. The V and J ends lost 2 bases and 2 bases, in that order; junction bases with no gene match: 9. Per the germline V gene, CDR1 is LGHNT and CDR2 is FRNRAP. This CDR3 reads CASGLNYRTGVNTGELFF. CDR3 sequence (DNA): TGTGCTAGTGGTTTGAATTACCGGACAGGGGTCAACACCGGGGAGCTGTTTTTT.

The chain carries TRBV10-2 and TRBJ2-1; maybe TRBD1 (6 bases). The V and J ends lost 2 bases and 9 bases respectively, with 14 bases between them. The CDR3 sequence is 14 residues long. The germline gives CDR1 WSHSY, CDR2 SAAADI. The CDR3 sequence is CASSERGTNGEQFF. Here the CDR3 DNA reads TGCGCCAGCAGTGAGAGAGGGACAAACGGTGAGCAGTTCTTC.

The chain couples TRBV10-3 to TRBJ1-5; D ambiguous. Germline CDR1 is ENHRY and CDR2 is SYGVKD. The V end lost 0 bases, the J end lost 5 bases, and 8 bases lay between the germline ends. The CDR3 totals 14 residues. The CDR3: CAISESSVYQPQHF. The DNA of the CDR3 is TGTGCCATCAGTGAGTCGTCTGTGTATCAGCCCCAGCATTTT.

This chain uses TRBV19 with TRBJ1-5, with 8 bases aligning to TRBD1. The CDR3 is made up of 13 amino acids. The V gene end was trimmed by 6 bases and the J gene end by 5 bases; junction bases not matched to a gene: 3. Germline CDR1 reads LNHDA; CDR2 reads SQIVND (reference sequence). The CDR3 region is CASSVQGDQPQHF. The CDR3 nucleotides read TGTGCCAGTAGCGTACAGGGGGATCAGCCCCAGCATTTT.